A selection of T cell receptor beta chains follows, all from one sample in a study of blood T cell repertoires in COVID-19. Here immunoSEQ multiplex PCR was the method, and the copy in TCRdb shows in-frame clones only, minus some. The sample lists 390,000 or so clones, more than 80% occurring once. Source material: peripheral blood. These receptor sequences come from a woman in her twenties or thirties with active or convalescent COVID-19. Both conserved end residues are part of each CDR3. The D gene is left open where the match is weak. A clone size is listed for some rows: how often the clone was seen (once, few, many), or a class if it is expanded.

j_gene: TRBJ2-5
abundance: NA
d_gene: NA
v_gene: TRBV7-8
CDR3aa: CASSGRLQETQYF
CDR3nt: TGTGCCAGCAGCGGGAGGTTACAAGAGACCCAGTACTTC

j_gene: TRBJ2-5
abundance: NA
d_gene: TRBD1
v_gene: TRBV30
CDR3aa: CAWREQGAEETQYF
CDR3nt: TGTGCCTGGAGGGAACAGGGGGCTGAAGAGACCCAGTACTTC

j_gene: TRBJ2-3
abundance: NA
d_gene: TRBD1
v_gene: TRBV29-1
CDR3aa: CSVRTGATTDTQYF
CDR3nt: TGCAGCGTTCGGACAGGGGCCACCACAGATACGCAGTATTTT

j_gene: TRBJ2-1
abundance: NA
d_gene: TRBD1
v_gene: TRBV6-1
CDR3aa: CASSEKGQGMLKRFF
CDR3nt: TGTGCCAGCAGTGAGAAGGGACAGGGGATGCTCAAGAGGTTCTTC

j_gene: TRBJ2-7
abundance: NA
d_gene: TRBD2
v_gene: TRBV30
CDR3aa: CAWSPGGKVYEQYF
CDR3nt: TGTGCCTGGAGCCCGGGAGGGAAGGTCTACGAGCAGTACTTC

j_gene: TRBJ2-7
abundance: NA
d_gene: NA
v_gene: TRBV7-2
CDR3aa: CASSPQPADEQYF
CDR3nt: TGTGCCAGCAGCCCCCAGCCAGCGGACGAGCAGTACTTC

j_gene: TRBJ1-5
abundance: NA
d_gene: NA
v_gene: TRBV7-5
CDR3aa: CVRSSFWDRDSNQPQHF
CDR3nt: TGTGTCAGAAGCTCCTTCTGGGACAGAGATAGCAATCAGCCCCAGCATTTT

j_gene: TRBJ2-2
abundance: NA
d_gene: TRBD1
v_gene: TRBV2
CDR3aa: CASSDGTGRTGELFF
CDR3nt: TGTGCCAGCAGTGATGGGACAGGGAGGACCGGGGAGCTGTTTTTT

j_gene: TRBJ2-1
abundance: NA
d_gene: TRBD2
v_gene: TRBV18
CDR3aa: CASSPQSLGGLAGYNEQFF
CDR3nt: TGTGCCAGCTCACCACAGTCTCTTGGGGGACTAGCAGGCTACAATGAGCAGTTCTTC

j_gene: TRBJ1-3
abundance: NA
d_gene: NA
v_gene: TRBV18
CDR3aa: CASSPQGSGNTIYF
CDR3nt: TGTGCCAGCTCACCCCAGGGGTCTGGAAACACCATATATTTT

j_gene: TRBJ1-2
abundance: NA
d_gene: TRBD1
v_gene: TRBV19
CDR3aa: CASSMETGGTYGYTF
CDR3nt: TGTGCCAGTAGTATGGAGACAGGGGGCACCTATGGCTACACCTTC

j_gene: TRBJ1-2
abundance: NA
d_gene: NA
v_gene: TRBV5-4
CDR3aa: CASSGYSLGGYGYTF
CDR3nt: TGTGCCAGCAGTGGTTACAGTCTAGGGGGCTATGGCTACACCTTC

j_gene: TRBJ1-5
abundance: NA
d_gene: NA
v_gene: TRBV27
CDR3aa: CASSRRGLYQPQHF
CDR3nt: TGTGCCAGCAGCCGCAGGGGTCTTTATCAGCCCCAGCATTTT

j_gene: TRBJ1-1
abundance: NA
d_gene: NA
v_gene: TRBV19
CDR3aa: CASSSRQAQNTEAFF
CDR3nt: TGTGCCAGTAGTTCCAGACAGGCTCAGAACACTGAAGCTTTCTTT

j_gene: TRBJ1-1
abundance: few
d_gene: NA
v_gene: TRBV6-1
CDR3aa: CASSGAGATPNTEAFF
CDR3nt: TGTGCCAGCAGTGGGGCAGGGGCAACTCCGAACACTGAAGCTTTCTTT

j_gene: TRBJ1-1
abundance: NA
d_gene: NA
v_gene: TRBV25-1
CDR3aa: CASKGWETEAFF
CDR3nt: TGTGCCAGCAAGGGTTGGGAGACTGAAGCTTTCTTT

j_gene: TRBJ2-5
abundance: NA
d_gene: NA
v_gene: TRBV6-5
CDR3aa: CASSYSAGNQETQYF
CDR3nt: TGTGCCAGCAGTTACTCGGCAGGGAATCAAGAGACCCAGTACTTC

j_gene: TRBJ2-1
abundance: NA
d_gene: TRBD1
v_gene: TRBV10-1
CDR3aa: CASSPGPGQGQFF
CDR3nt: TGCGCCAGCAGCCCTGGCCCGGGACAGGGGCAGTTCTTC

j_gene: TRBJ2-2
abundance: NA
d_gene: TRBD1
v_gene: TRBV9
CDR3aa: CASSVSGGGNTGELFF
CDR3nt: TGTGCCAGCAGCGTATCAGGGGGCGGGAACACCGGGGAGCTGTTTTTT

j_gene: TRBJ1-2
abundance: NA
d_gene: NA
v_gene: TRBV6-5
CDR3aa: CASSATTVANYGYTF
CDR3nt: TGTGCCAGCAGCGCAACGACAGTAGCTAACTATGGCTACACCTTC

j_gene: TRBJ1-5
abundance: NA
d_gene: TRBD1
v_gene: TRBV3-1/TRBV3-2
CDR3aa: CASSQGDRAAQPQHF
CDR3nt: TGTGCCAGCAGCCAAGGGGACAGGGCGGCCCAGCCCCAGCATTTT

j_gene: TRBJ2-7
abundance: NA
d_gene: NA
v_gene: TRBV6-2/TRBV6-3
CDR3aa: CASSSTLDRYEQYF
CDR3nt: TGTGCCAGCAGCTCGACGCTGGACAGATACGAGCAGTACTTC

j_gene: TRBJ2-7
abundance: NA
d_gene: NA
v_gene: TRBV7-9
CDR3aa: CASSDRGSYEQYF
CDR3nt: TGTGCCAGCAGCGACAGAGGATCCTACGAGCAGTACTTC

j_gene: TRBJ1-1
abundance: once
d_gene: NA
v_gene: TRBV11-2
CDR3aa: CASSLMGPFAFF
CDR3nt: TGTGCCAGCTCCCTGATGGGGCCTTTTGCTTTCTTT

j_gene: TRBJ1-2
abundance: NA
d_gene: TRBD1
v_gene: TRBV10-3
CDR3aa: CAISESKAGGGYGYTF
CDR3nt: TGTGCCATCAGTGAGTCGAAGGCAGGGGGCGGTTATGGCTACACCTTC

j_gene: TRBJ2-7
abundance: NA
d_gene: TRBD1
v_gene: TRBV5-1
CDR3aa: CASHTGAYEQYF
CDR3nt: TGCGCCAGCCATACAGGGGCCTACGAGCAGTACTTC

j_gene: TRBJ2-2
abundance: NA
d_gene: TRBD1
v_gene: TRBV10-3
CDR3aa: CAISDLLAENRGTGELFF
CDR3nt: TGTGCCATCAGTGATTTGTTGGCGGAGAACAGGGGCACCGGGGAGCTGTTTTTT

j_gene: TRBJ1-1
abundance: NA
d_gene: TRBD1
v_gene: TRBV10-3
CDR3aa: CAISGGTAFQAFF
CDR3nt: TGTGCCATCAGTGGCGGGACAGCCTTTCAAGCTTTCTTT

j_gene: TRBJ2-7
abundance: NA
d_gene: TRBD2
v_gene: TRBV5-4
CDR3aa: CASSRGGLAGVREQYF
CDR3nt: TGTGCCAGCAGCCGAGGAGGACTAGCGGGAGTTCGCGAGCAGTACTTC

j_gene: TRBJ1-2
abundance: NA
d_gene: NA
v_gene: TRBV29-1
CDR3aa: CSAWDTGNYGYTF
CDR3nt: TGCAGCGCGTGGGACACGGGGAACTATGGCTACACCTTC

j_gene: TRBJ1-4
abundance: few
d_gene: NA
v_gene: TRBV11-2
CDR3aa: CASSFVPGQSNEKLFF
CDR3nt: TGTGCCAGCAGCTTTGTTCCGGGACAAAGTAATGAAAAACTGTTTTTT

j_gene: TRBJ2-1
abundance: NA
d_gene: TRBD2
v_gene: TRBV4-1
CDR3aa: CASKAAGGSAEQFF
CDR3nt: TGCGCCAGCAAGGCAGCGGGAGGGTCCGCTGAGCAGTTCTTC

j_gene: TRBJ1-1
abundance: NA
d_gene: TRBD1
v_gene: TRBV6-6
CDR3aa: CASSYQGAEAFF
CDR3nt: TGTGCCAGCAGTTACCAGGGGGCTGAAGCTTTCTTT

j_gene: TRBJ2-2
abundance: NA
d_gene: NA
v_gene: TRBV7-2
CDR3aa: CASSVGNTNTGELFF
CDR3nt: TGTGCCAGCAGCGTCGGGAATACGAACACCGGGGAGCTGTTTTTT

j_gene: TRBJ1-2
abundance: NA
d_gene: NA
v_gene: TRBV2
CDR3aa: CASSEARQGLGYTF
CDR3nt: TGTGCCAGCAGTGAAGCGCGGCAGGGACTCGGCTACACCTTC

j_gene: TRBJ1-5
abundance: NA
d_gene: TRBD1
v_gene: TRBV19
CDR3aa: CASSKGAARHQPQHF
CDR3nt: TGTGCCAGTAGCAAGGGGGCAGCTCGGCATCAGCCCCAGCATTTT

j_gene: TRBJ1-1
abundance: NA
d_gene: TRBD1
v_gene: TRBV30
CDR3aa: CAWDGKGQVNTEAFF
CDR3nt: TGTGCCTGGGACGGCAAGGGACAGGTAAACACTGAAGCTTTCTTT

j_gene: TRBJ1-2
abundance: once
d_gene: NA
v_gene: TRBV5-4
CDR3aa: CASSLPGFRGGYTF
CDR3nt: TGTGCCAGCAGCTTGCCCGGGTTTCGGGGTGGCTACACCTTC

j_gene: TRBJ1-1
abundance: NA
d_gene: TRBD1
v_gene: TRBV25-1
CDR3aa: CASRGQAVWANTEAFF
CDR3nt: TGTGCCAGCAGGGGACAGGCGGTTTGGGCGAACACTGAAGCTTTCTTT

j_gene: TRBJ1-2
abundance: NA
d_gene: NA
v_gene: TRBV25-1
CDR3aa: CASRPGVQNYGYTF
CDR3nt: TGTGCCAGCCGACCGGGAGTTCAGAACTATGGCTACACCTTC